A selection of T cell receptor beta chains follows, all from one sample in a study of CD8+CD57+ T cells in acquired aplastic anemia. MiXCR, applied by TCRdb to the reads, yields one record per CDR3 protein. The data contain approximately 190,000 distinct CDR3 sequences, under 70% of them singletons. The sample taken for sequencing was sorted CD4+, CD8+, or CD8+CD57+ T cells (not recorded which) from PBMCs. The receptors were sampled from a human donor with severe aplastic anemia or a healthy control (not recorded which). The CDR3 runs from the conserved cysteine through the conserved F or W. The D gene is left open where the match is weak. Size is stated for part of the rows, as once, few or many counts, or as a class when the clone is expanded.

j_call: TRBJ1-5
clone_size: NA
v_call: TRBV7-9
d_call: NA
cdr3_aa: CASSSSPDQPQHF
cdr3_nt: TGTGCCAGCAGCTCCTCCCCTGATCAGCCCCAGCATTTT

j_call: TRBJ2-7
clone_size: few
v_call: TRBV25-1
d_call: TRBD1
cdr3_aa: CASSVSLGQGGDEQYF
cdr3_nt: TGTGCCAGCAGTGTATCCCTGGGACAGGGGGGCGACGAGCAGTACTTC

j_call: TRBJ2-2
clone_size: many
v_call: TRBV5-6
d_call: NA
cdr3_aa: CASSTDRNTGELFF
cdr3_nt: TGTGCCAGCAGCACGGACAGGAACACCGGGGAGCTGTTTTTT

j_call: TRBJ2-5
clone_size: NA
v_call: TRBV7-7
d_call: TRBD2
cdr3_aa: CASSPDRTSGRGGTQYF
cdr3_nt: TGTGCTAGCAGCCCCGACCGGACTAGCGGGAGAGGCGGGACCCAGTACTTC

j_call: TRBJ2-7
clone_size: NA
v_call: TRBV7-2
d_call: NA
cdr3_aa: CASSEGGTRYEQYF
cdr3_nt: TGTGCCAGCAGTGAGGGGGGTACTAGGTACGAGCAGTACTTC

j_call: TRBJ2-7
clone_size: many
v_call: TRBV7-9
d_call: TRBD1
cdr3_aa: CASSLPETGEVYEQYF
cdr3_nt: TGTGCCAGCAGCTTACCCGAGACAGGGGAGGTCTACGAGCAGTACTTC

j_call: TRBJ2-7
clone_size: NA
v_call: TRBV19
d_call: TRBD2
cdr3_aa: CASTPTRGREGSFYEQYF
cdr3_nt: TGTGCCAGTACACCTACGCGGGGGCGGGAGGGCTCGTTCTACGAGCAGTACTTC

j_call: TRBJ2-1
clone_size: few
v_call: TRBV25-1
d_call: NA
cdr3_aa: CASSEGTEYNEQFF
cdr3_nt: TGTGCCAGCAGTGAAGGGACGGAATACAATGAGCAGTTCTTC

j_call: TRBJ1-1
clone_size: NA
v_call: TRBV19
d_call: NA
cdr3_aa: CASSMSMSRDEAFF
cdr3_nt: TGTGCCAGTAGTATGTCGATGTCGAGGGACGAAGCTTTCTTT

j_call: TRBJ2-5
clone_size: NA
v_call: TRBV29-1
d_call: NA
cdr3_aa: CSVPGTAGTQYF
cdr3_nt: TGCAGCGTACCCGGGACAGCGGGGACCCAGTACTTC

j_call: TRBJ2-5
clone_size: many
v_call: TRBV6-1
d_call: NA
cdr3_aa: CASSPYAGAQETQYF
cdr3_nt: TGTGCCAGCAGTCCCTATGCGGGGGCCCAAGAGACCCAGTACTTC

j_call: TRBJ2-5
clone_size: NA
v_call: TRBV29-1
d_call: NA
cdr3_aa: CSVVGREVETQYF
cdr3_nt: TGCAGCGTTGTTGGCAGGGAGGTTGAGACCCAGTACTTC

j_call: TRBJ1-4
clone_size: NA
v_call: TRBV19
d_call: NA
cdr3_aa: CASSPAQGLANEKLFF
cdr3_nt: TGTGCCAGTAGTCCCGCGCAGGGTCTAGCTAATGAAAAACTGTTTTTT

j_call: TRBJ2-5
clone_size: NA
v_call: TRBV5-1
d_call: NA
cdr3_aa: CASSLGPSQETQYF
cdr3_nt: TGCGCCAGCAGCTTGGGACCCTCCCAAGAGACCCAGTACTTC

j_call: TRBJ2-3
clone_size: many
v_call: TRBV4-2
d_call: TRBD2
cdr3_aa: CASSQEPSGVSTDTQYF
cdr3_nt: TGTGCCAGCAGCCAAGAACCTAGCGGGGTAAGCACAGATACGCAGTATTTT

j_call: TRBJ2-7
clone_size: NA
v_call: TRBV7-3
d_call: NA
cdr3_aa: CASSTQDGTYEQYF
cdr3_nt: TGTGCCAGCAGCACCCAGGACGGGACCTACGAGCAGTACTTC

j_call: TRBJ2-1
clone_size: NA
v_call: TRBV10-3
d_call: NA
cdr3_aa: CAISVSSGYEQFF
cdr3_nt: TGTGCCATCAGTGTATCCAGCGGCTATGAGCAGTTCTTC

j_call: TRBJ1-5
clone_size: NA
v_call: TRBV7-2
d_call: TRBD1
cdr3_aa: CASRSGTGEDQPQHF
cdr3_nt: TGTGCCAGCAGATCCGGGACAGGGGAAGATCAGCCCCAGCATTTT

j_call: TRBJ2-1
clone_size: once
v_call: TRBV9
d_call: NA
cdr3_aa: CASSISGLVGNEQFF
cdr3_nt: TGTGCCAGCAGCATCTCGGGACTCGTGGGCAATGAGCAGTTCTTC

j_call: TRBJ2-3
clone_size: NA
v_call: TRBV20-1
d_call: TRBD1
cdr3_aa: CSARRDRPTDTQYF
cdr3_nt: TGCAGTGCTCGCAGGGACAGACCCACAGATACGCAGTATTTT

j_call: TRBJ1-1
clone_size: NA
v_call: TRBV10-3
d_call: NA
cdr3_aa: CAISESSGVTEAFF
cdr3_nt: TGTGCCATCAGTGAGTCATCGGGGGTCACTGAAGCTTTCTTT

j_call: TRBJ2-7
clone_size: NA
v_call: TRBV7-9
d_call: TRBD1
cdr3_aa: CASSDQGDSYEQYF
cdr3_nt: TGTGCCAGCAGCGATCAGGGGGACTCCTACGAGCAGTACTTC

j_call: TRBJ2-7
clone_size: NA
v_call: TRBV7-2
d_call: NA
cdr3_aa: CASSPSAGGAYEQYF
cdr3_nt: TGTGCCAGTAGTCCCTCGGCAGGTGGGGCCTACGAGCAGTACTTC

j_call: TRBJ2-7
clone_size: NA
v_call: TRBV20-1
d_call: TRBD2
cdr3_aa: CSARAGDGNSYEQYF
cdr3_nt: TGCAGTGCTAGGGCGGGGGACGGGAACTCCTACGAGCAGTACTTC

j_call: TRBJ1-1
clone_size: many
v_call: TRBV6-5
d_call: NA
cdr3_aa: CASSFGISGASTEAFF
cdr3_nt: TGTGCCAGCAGTTTCGGAATATCAGGGGCCAGTACTGAAGCTTTCTTT

j_call: TRBJ1-1
clone_size: NA
v_call: TRBV2
d_call: NA
cdr3_aa: CASSELGRGNTEAFF
cdr3_nt: TGTGCCAGCAGTGAATTGGGCAGGGGGAACACTGAAGCTTTCTTT

j_call: TRBJ1-4
clone_size: NA
v_call: TRBV28
d_call: TRBD1
cdr3_aa: CASTLAGQGDVFF
cdr3_nt: TGTGCCAGCACTCTTGCGGGGCAGGGGGATGTGTTTTTT

j_call: TRBJ1-1
clone_size: many
v_call: TRBV7-9
d_call: NA
cdr3_aa: CASSPPARQNTEAFF
cdr3_nt: TGTGCCAGCAGCCCGCCGGCAAGGCAGAACACTGAAGCTTTCTTT

j_call: TRBJ2-6
clone_size: NA
v_call: TRBV6-4
d_call: NA
cdr3_aa: CASSNPGQGMTGANVLTF
cdr3_nt: TGTGCCAGCAGTAACCCAGGGCAGGGGATGACTGGGGCCAACGTCCTGACTTTC

j_call: TRBJ2-2
clone_size: once
v_call: TRBV28
d_call: TRBD1
cdr3_aa: CASTALTGELSF
cdr3_nt: TGTGCCAGCACTGCGCTTACAGGGGAGCTGTCTTTT

j_call: TRBJ2-1
clone_size: NA
v_call: TRBV7-9
d_call: TRBD2
cdr3_aa: CASSFSGRAKNEQFF
cdr3_nt: TGTGCCAGCAGCTTCAGCGGGAGGGCCAAGAATGAGCAGTTCTTC

j_call: TRBJ1-4
clone_size: NA
v_call: TRBV14
d_call: TRBD1
cdr3_aa: CASSSGGVTNEKLFF
cdr3_nt: TGTGCCAGCAGTTCAGGGGGGGTGACTAATGAAAAACTGTTTTTT

j_call: TRBJ2-1
clone_size: NA
v_call: TRBV7-9
d_call: NA
cdr3_aa: CASSYDWQVAYNEQFF
cdr3_nt: TGTGCCAGCAGCTACGACTGGCAAGTGGCCTACAATGAGCAGTTCTTC

j_call: TRBJ2-7
clone_size: NA
v_call: TRBV20-1
d_call: TRBD1
cdr3_aa: CSARAGTVGEQYF
cdr3_nt: TGCAGTGCTAGGGCTGGGACAGTGGGCGAGCAGTACTTC

j_call: TRBJ1-6
clone_size: NA
v_call: TRBV5-5
d_call: NA
cdr3_aa: CASSLVRAAGSPLHF
cdr3_nt: TGTGCCAGCAGCTTGGTCAGGGCGGCTGGTTCACCCCTCCACTTT

j_call: TRBJ1-1
clone_size: many
v_call: TRBV4-3
d_call: TRBD1
cdr3_aa: CASSQVQGGTEAFF
cdr3_nt: TGCGCCAGCAGCCAAGTCCAGGGGGGCACTGAAGCTTTCTTT

j_call: TRBJ1-1
clone_size: few
v_call: TRBV7-8
d_call: NA
cdr3_aa: CASSSGSGTEAFF
cdr3_nt: TGTGCCAGCAGCTCCGGTTCGGGGACAGAAGCTTTCTTT

j_call: TRBJ1-1
clone_size: NA
v_call: TRBV2
d_call: NA
cdr3_aa: CASQTGRTEAFF
cdr3_nt: TGTGCCAGCCAGACAGGTAGGACTGAAGCTTTCTTT

j_call: TRBJ1-1
clone_size: NA
v_call: TRBV19
d_call: NA
cdr3_aa: CASRPGGTEALF
cdr3_nt: TGTGCCAGTAGGCCCGGGGGCACTGAAGCTTTGTTT

j_call: TRBJ1-5
clone_size: NA
v_call: TRBV7-2
d_call: NA
cdr3_aa: CASSLLGQAYHQPQHF
cdr3_nt: TGTGCCAGCAGCTTATTGGGCCAGGCCTACCATCAGCCCCAGCATTTT

j_call: TRBJ1-6
clone_size: NA
v_call: TRBV7-9
d_call: NA
cdr3_aa: CASSHTGNNSPLHF
cdr3_nt: TGTGCCAGCAGCCATACAGGGAATAATTCACCCCTCCACTTT

j_call: TRBJ2-3
clone_size: once
v_call: TRBV25-1
d_call: NA
cdr3_aa: CASSDVGATDTQYF
cdr3_nt: TGTGCCAGCAGTGATGTTGGTGCGACAGATACGCAGTATTTT

j_call: TRBJ2-1
clone_size: NA
v_call: TRBV15
d_call: TRBD2
cdr3_aa: CATSSSGLGGNEQFF
cdr3_nt: TGTGCCACCAGCAGTTCCGGACTAGGAGGCAATGAGCAGTTCTTC

j_call: TRBJ2-1
clone_size: NA
v_call: TRBV24-1
d_call: TRBD2
cdr3_aa: CATSDPGTSGSSEQFF
cdr3_nt: TGTGCCACCAGTGATCCGGGGACTAGCGGGAGCAGTGAGCAGTTCTTC

j_call: TRBJ2-7
clone_size: NA
v_call: TRBV2
d_call: TRBD2
cdr3_aa: CATGTSTYEQYF
cdr3_nt: TGTGCCACCGGGACTAGTACCTACGAGCAGTACTTC